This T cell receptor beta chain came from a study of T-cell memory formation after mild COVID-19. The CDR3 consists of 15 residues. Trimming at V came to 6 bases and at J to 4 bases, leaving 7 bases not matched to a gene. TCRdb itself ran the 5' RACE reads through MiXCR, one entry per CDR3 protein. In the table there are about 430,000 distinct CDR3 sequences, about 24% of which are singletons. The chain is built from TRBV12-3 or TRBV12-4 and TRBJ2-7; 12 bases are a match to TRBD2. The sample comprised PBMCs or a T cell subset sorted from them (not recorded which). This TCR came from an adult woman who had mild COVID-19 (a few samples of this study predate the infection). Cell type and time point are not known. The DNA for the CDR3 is TGTGCCAGCAGACCTAGCGGGGGGGCGACATACGAGCAGTACTTC. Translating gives CASRPSGGATYEQYF.